This T cell receptor (beta chain) originates from a study of PD-L1 blockade in urothelial cancer. Time point here: pretreatment peripheral blood. Measured with immunoSEQ multiplex PCR; TCRdb has only the in-frame clones, and not every one. Here the sample spans 56,000 or so clones, 85% being singletons. This CDR3 spans 16 amino acids. With 2 bases removed from V and 8 bases from J, the gap between germline ends came to 21 bases. The V gene is TRBV5-3, the J gene TRBJ2-3, with D maybe TRBD2 (6 bases). TRBV5-3 is placed among ORFs of uncertain function. This clonotype originated in an older man with urothelial cancer. The sample was PBMCs, taken around atezolizumab (anti-PD-L1) treatment. The CDR3 nucleotides read TGTGCCAGAAGCTTTCCCCGCCGGAGGGCACCCTGTACGCAGTATTTT. The encoded protein is CARSFPRRRAPCTQYF.